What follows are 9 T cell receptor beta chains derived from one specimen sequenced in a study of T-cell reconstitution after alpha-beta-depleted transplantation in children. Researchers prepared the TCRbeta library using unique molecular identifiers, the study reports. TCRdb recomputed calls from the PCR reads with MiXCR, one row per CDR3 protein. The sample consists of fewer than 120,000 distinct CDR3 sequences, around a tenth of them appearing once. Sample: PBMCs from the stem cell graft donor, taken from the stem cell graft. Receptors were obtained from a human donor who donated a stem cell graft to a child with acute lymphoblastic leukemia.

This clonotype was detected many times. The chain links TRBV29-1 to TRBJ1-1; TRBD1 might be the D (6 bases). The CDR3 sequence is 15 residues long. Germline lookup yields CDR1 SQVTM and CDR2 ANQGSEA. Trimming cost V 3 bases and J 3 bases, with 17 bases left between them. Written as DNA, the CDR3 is TGCAGCGTTGATGAGACAGGCTATGAGGACACTGAAGCTTTCTTT. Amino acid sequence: CSVDETGYEDTEAFF.

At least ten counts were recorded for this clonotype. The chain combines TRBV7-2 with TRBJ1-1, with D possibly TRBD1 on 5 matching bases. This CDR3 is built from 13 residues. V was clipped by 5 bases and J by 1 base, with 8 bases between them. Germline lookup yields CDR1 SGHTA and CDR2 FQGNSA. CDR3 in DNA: TGTGCCAGCAGCCCGGGACGGAACACTGAAGCTTTCTTT. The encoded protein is CASSPGRNTEAFF.

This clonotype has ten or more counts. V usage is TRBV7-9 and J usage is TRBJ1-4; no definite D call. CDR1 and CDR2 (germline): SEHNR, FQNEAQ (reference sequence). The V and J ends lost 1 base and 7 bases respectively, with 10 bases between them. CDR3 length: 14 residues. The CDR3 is CASSLGSAFEKLFF. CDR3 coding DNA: TGTGCCAGCAGCTTAGGCAGTGCTTTTGAAAAACTGTTTTTT.

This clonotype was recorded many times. CDR3 DNA: TGCGCCAGCAGCTTGCTAGTCGCAGCCGGCACCGGGGAGCTGTTTTTT. Protein: CASSLLVAAGTGELFF. The chain has TRBV5-1 and TRBJ2-2; D is unresolved. The CDR3 spans 16 residues. Germline V gene lookup returns CDR1 SGHRS and CDR2 YFSETQ. V dropped 1 base and J dropped 4 bases, with 14 bases sitting between them.

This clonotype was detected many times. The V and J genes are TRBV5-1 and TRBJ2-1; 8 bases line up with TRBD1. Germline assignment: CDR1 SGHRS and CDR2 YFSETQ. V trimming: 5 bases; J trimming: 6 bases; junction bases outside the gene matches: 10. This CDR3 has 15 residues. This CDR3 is CASRPPGQVPNEQFF. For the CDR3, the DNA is TGCGCCAGCAGGCCTCCGGGACAGGTCCCCAATGAGCAGTTCTTC.

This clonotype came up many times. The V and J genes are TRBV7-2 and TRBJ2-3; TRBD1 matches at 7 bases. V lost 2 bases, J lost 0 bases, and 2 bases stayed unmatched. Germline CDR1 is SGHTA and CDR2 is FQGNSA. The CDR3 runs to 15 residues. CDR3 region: CASSLRDSSTDTQYF. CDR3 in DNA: TGTGCCAGCAGCTTACGGGACAGCAGCACAGATACGCAGTATTTT.

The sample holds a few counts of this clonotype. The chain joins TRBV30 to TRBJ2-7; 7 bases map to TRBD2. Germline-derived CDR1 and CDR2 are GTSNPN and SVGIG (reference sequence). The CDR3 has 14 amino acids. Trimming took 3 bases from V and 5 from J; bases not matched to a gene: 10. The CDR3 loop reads CAWREPPGTNEQYF. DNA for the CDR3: TGTGCCTGGAGGGAACCCCCCGGGACTAACGAGCAGTACTTC.

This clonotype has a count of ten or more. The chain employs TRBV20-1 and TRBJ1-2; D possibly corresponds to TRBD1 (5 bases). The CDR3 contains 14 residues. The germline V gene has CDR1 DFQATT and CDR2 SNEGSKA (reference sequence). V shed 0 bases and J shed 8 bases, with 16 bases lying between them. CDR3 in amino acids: CSARDLSRAGGYTF. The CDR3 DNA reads TGCAGTGCTAGAGATCTGTCCAGGGCGGGCGGCTACACCTTC.

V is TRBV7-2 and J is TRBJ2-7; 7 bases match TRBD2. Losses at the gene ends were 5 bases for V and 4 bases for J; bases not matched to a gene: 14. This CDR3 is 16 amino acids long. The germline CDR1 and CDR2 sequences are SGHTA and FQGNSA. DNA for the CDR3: TGTGCCAGCAGCGCCCTGAGGGGTGGAGCGGGGTACGAGCAGTACTTC. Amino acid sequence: CASSALRGGAGYEQYF.